Listed below are T cell receptor beta chains from one sample, sequenced in a study of shared clonotypes between healthy human individuals. The assay was immunoSEQ multiplex PCR, and TCRdb's table has in-frame clones only and misses some. The repertoire holds 2 million to 2.5 million clones, with around 92% as singletons. The sample was naive CD4+ T cells from PBMCs. Every receptor here comes from a man between 18 and 35 years old in good health. Some clones in this sample may be carry-over from other donors' samples. The CDR3 runs from the conserved cysteine through the conserved F or W. The D gene is left open where the match is weak. Clone size appears in some rows only: once, few, many, or a class for an expanded clone.

DNA: TGTGCCTGGAGTCTCGGGATGAACACTGAAGCTTTCTTT
CDR3: CAWSLGMNTEAFF
D: -
size: -
J: TRBJ1-1
length: 13
V: TRBV30

DNA: TGTGCCAGCAGTTTTGACCCTAACTATGGCTACACCTTC
CDR3: CASSFDPNYGYTF
D: -
size: -
J: TRBJ1-2
length: 13
V: TRBV27

DNA: TGTGCCAGCAGCAGGGACAGGGGCGTCCAAGAGACCCAGTACTTC
CDR3: CASSRDRGVQETQYF
D: TRBD1
size: -
J: TRBJ2-5
length: 15
V: TRBV2

DNA: TGTGCCAGCAGAGATGGGGAGGCAGGGGACGCCTTATATAGCAATCAGCCCCAGCATTTT
CDR3: CASRDGEAGDALYSNQPQHF
D: -
size: once
J: TRBJ1-5
length: 20
V: TRBV28

DNA: TGCGCCAGCAGCTTTATAGCGACTCGAGACACCGGGGAGCTGTTTTTT
CDR3: CASSFIATRDTGELFF
D: -
size: -
J: TRBJ2-2
length: 16
V: TRBV5-1

DNA: TGTGCCACCAGCAGAGGGACTAGCGGCAACAATGAGCAGTTCTTC
CDR3: CATSRGTSGNNEQFF
D: TRBD2
size: -
J: TRBJ2-1
length: 15
V: TRBV15

DNA: TGTGCCAGCAGCATCTTGGACAGGAGCTCCTACGAGCAGTACTTC
CDR3: CASSILDRSSYEQYF
D: TRBD1
size: once
J: TRBJ2-7
length: 15
V: TRBV5-6

DNA: TGTGCCAGCAGCTTAGTTCAGGCCGCCGGAGGGGAGACCCAGTACTTC
CDR3: CASSLVQAAGGETQYF
D: -
size: -
J: TRBJ2-5
length: 16
V: TRBV7-2

DNA: TGCGCCAGCAGCCATAGCTTAAAACAGTTGAACACTGAAGCTTTCTTT
CDR3: CASSHSLKQLNTEAFF
D: -
size: few
J: TRBJ1-1
length: 16
V: TRBV4-1

DNA: TGTGCCAGCAGCTTAATGGGTGGGAGGGAGCCTGGAGATACGCAGTATTTT
CDR3: CASSLMGGREPGDTQYF
D: TRBD2
size: -
J: TRBJ2-3
length: 17
V: TRBV7-3